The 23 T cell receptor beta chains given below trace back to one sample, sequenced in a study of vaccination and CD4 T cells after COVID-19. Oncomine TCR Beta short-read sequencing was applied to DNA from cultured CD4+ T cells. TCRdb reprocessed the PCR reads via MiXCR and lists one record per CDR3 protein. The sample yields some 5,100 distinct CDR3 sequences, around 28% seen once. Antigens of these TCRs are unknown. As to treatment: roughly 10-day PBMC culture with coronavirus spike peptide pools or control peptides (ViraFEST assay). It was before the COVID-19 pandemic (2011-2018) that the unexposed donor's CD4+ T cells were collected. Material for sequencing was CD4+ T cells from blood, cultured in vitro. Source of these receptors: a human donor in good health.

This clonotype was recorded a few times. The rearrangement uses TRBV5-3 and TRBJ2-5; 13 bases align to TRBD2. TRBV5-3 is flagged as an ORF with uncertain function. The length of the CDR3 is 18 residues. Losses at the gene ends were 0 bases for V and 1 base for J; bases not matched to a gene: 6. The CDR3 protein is CARSLARTSGGAQETQYF. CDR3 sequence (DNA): TGTGCCAGAAGCTTGGCCCGGACTAGCGGGGGAGCCCAAGAGACCCAGTACTTC.

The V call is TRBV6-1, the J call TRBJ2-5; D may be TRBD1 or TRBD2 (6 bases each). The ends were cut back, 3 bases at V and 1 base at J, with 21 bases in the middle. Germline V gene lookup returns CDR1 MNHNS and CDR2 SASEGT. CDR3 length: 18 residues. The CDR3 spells CASSDHPPGAAAQETQYF. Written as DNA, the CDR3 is TGTGCCAGCAGTGATCATCCACCGGGGGCAGCCGCCCAAGAGACCCAGTACTTC.

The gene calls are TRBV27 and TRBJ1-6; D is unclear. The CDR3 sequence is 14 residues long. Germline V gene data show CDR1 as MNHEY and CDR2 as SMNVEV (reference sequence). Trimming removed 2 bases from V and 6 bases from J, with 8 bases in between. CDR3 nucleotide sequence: TGTGCCAGCAGTTTAGTTTCGATTAATTCACCCCTCCACTTT. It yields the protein CASSLVSINSPLHF.

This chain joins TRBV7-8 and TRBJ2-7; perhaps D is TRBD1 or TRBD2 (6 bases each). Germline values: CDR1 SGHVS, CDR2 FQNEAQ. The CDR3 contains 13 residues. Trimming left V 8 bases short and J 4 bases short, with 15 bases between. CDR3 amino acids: CASGGGGSYEQYF. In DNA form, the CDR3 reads TGTGCCAGCGGAGGGGGTGGTAGTTACGAGCAGTACTTC.

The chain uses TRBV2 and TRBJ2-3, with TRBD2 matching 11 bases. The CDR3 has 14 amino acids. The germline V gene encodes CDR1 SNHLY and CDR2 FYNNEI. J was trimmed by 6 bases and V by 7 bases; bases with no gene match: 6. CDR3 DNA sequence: TGTGCCAGCAACGTCCTAGCGGGGGGTGATACGCAGTATTTT. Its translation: CASNVLAGGDTQYF.

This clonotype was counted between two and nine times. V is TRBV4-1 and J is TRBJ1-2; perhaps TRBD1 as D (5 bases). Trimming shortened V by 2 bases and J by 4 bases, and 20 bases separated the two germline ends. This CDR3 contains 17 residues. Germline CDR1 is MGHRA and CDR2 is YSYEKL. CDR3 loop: CASSQSLLEGLTYGYTF. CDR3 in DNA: TGCGCCAGCAGCCAATCCCTTCTTGAGGGACTCACCTATGGCTACACCTTC.

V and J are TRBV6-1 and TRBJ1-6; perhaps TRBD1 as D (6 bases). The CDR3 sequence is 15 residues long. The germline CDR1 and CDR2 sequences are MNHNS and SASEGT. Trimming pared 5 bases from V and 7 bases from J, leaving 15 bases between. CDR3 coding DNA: TGTGCCAGCAGTCTGGGGGCAGGGGTCAATTCACCCCTCCACTTT. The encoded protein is CASSLGAGVNSPLHF.

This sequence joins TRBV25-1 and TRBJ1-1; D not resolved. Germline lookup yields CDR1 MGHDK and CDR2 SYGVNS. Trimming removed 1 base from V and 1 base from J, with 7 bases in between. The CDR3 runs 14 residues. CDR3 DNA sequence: TGTGCCAGCAGTGAATTGGAGGAGAACACTGAAGCTTTCTTT. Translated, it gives CASSELEENTEAFF. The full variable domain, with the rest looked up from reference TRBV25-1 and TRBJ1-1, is EADIYQTPRYLVIGTGKKITLECSQTMGHDKMYWYQQDPGMELHLIHYSYGVNSTEKGDLSSESTVSRIRTEHFPLTLESARPSHTSQYLCASSELEENTEAFFGQGTRLTVV.

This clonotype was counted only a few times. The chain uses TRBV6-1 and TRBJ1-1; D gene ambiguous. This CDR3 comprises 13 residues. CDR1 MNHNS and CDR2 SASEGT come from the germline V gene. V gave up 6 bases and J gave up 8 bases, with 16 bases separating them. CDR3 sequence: CASSRETQREAFF. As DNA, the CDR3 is TGTGCCAGCAGCCGAGAGACCCAGAGAGAAGCTTTCTTT.

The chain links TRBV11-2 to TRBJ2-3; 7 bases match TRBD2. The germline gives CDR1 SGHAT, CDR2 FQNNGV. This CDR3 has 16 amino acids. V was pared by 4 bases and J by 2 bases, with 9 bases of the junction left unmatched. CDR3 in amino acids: CASSSLGSGDTDTQYF. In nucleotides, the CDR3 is TGTGCCAGCAGCTCCCTGGGGAGCGGGGACACAGATACGCAGTATTTT. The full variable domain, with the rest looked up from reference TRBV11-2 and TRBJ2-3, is EAGVAQSPRYKIIEKRQSVAFWCNPISGHATLYWYQQILGQGPKLLIQFQNNGVVDDSQLPKDRFSAERLKGVDSTLKIQPAKLEDSAVYLCASSSLGSGDTDTQYFGPGTRLTVL.

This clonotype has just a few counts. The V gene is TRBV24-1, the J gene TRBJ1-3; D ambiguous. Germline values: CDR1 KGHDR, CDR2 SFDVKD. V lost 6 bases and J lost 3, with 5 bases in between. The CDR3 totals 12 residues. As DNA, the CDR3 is TGTGCCACCAGTCACGGTGGAAACACCATATATTTT. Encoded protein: CATSHGGNTIYF.

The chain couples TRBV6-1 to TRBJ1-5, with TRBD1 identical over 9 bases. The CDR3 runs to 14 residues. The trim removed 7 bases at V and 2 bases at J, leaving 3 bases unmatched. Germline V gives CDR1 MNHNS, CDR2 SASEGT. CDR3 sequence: CASTRTGGNQPQHF. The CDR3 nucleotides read TGTGCCAGCACCAGGACAGGGGGCAATCAGCCCCAGCATTTT.

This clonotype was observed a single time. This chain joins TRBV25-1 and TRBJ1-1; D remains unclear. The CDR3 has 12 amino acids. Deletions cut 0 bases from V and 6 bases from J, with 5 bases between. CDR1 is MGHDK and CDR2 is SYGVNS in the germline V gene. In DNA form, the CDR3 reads TGTGCCAGCAGTGAATATCCCGCTGAAGCTTTCTTT. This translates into CASSEYPAEAFF.

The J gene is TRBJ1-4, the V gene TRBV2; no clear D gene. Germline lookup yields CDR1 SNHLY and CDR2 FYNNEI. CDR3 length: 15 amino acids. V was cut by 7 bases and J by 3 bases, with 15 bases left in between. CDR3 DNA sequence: TGTGCCAGCACCGAAGGGCAGGCCTCTAATGAAAAACTGTTTTTT. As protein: CASTEGQASNEKLFF.

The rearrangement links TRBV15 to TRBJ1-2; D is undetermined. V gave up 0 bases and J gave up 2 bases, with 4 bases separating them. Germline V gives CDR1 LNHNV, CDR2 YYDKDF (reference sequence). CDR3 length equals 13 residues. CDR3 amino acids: CATSRDRNYGYTF. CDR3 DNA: TGTGCCACCAGCAGAGATCGAAACTATGGCTACACCTTC.

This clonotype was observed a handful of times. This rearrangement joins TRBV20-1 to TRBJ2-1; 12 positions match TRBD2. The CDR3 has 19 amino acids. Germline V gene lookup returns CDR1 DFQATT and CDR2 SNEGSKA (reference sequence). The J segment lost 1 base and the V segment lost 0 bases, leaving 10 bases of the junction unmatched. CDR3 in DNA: TGCAGTGCTAGAGACCCCCAGCTAGCGGGGGGGTGGTCCTACAATGAGCAGTTCTTC. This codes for CSARDPQLAGGWSYNEQFF.

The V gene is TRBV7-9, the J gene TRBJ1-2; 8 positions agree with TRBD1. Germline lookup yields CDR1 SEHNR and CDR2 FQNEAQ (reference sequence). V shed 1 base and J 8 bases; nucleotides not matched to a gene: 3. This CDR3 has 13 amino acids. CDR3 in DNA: TGTGCCAGCAGCTTAGGGACAGGGTACGGCTACACCTTC. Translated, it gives CASSLGTGYGYTF.

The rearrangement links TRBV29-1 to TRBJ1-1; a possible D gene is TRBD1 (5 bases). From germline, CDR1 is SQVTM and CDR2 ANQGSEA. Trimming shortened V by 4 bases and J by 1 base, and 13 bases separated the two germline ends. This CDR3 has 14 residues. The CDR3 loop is CSVGFRQTNTEAFF. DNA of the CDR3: TGCAGCGTTGGATTCCGACAGACGAACACTGAAGCTTTCTTT.

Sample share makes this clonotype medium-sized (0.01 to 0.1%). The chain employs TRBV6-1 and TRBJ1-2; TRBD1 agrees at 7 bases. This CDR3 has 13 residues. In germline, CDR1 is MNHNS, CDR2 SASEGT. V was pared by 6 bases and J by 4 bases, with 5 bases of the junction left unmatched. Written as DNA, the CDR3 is TGTGCCAGCAGACCACAGGGGATCTATGGCTACACCTTC. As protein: CASRPQGIYGYTF.

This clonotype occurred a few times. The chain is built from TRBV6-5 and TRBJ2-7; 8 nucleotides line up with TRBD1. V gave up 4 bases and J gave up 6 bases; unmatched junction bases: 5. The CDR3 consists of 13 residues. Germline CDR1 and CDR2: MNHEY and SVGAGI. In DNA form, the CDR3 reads TGTGCCAGCAGTTGGGGACAGGCTGCCGAGCAGTACTTC. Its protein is CASSWGQAAEQYF.

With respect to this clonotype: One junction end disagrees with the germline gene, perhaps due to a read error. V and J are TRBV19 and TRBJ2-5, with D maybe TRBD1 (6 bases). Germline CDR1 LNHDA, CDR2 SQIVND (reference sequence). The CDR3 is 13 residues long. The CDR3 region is CASSSQGSETQHF. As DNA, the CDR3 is TGTGCCAGTAGTTCACAGGGATCGGAGACCCAGCACTTC.

CDR3 DNA: TGTGCCTCAGGGGGGGGTACTCAGCCCCAGCATTTT. Amino acid sequence: CASGGGTQPQHF. The V call is TRBV19, the J call TRBJ1-5; 7 bases agree with TRBD1. V lost 11 bases, J lost 6 bases, and 7 bases stayed unmatched. Germline V gene lookup returns CDR1 LNHDA and CDR2 SQIVND (reference sequence). The CDR3 is made up of 12 amino acids.

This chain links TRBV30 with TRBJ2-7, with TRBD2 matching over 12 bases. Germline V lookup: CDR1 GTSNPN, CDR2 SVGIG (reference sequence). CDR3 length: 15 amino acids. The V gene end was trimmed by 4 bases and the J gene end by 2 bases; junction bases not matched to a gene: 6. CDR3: CAWTSGGATPYEQYF. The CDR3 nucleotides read TGTGCCTGGACTAGCGGGGGGGCCACACCCTACGAGCAGTACTTC.